Below are 4 T cell receptor beta chains sequenced from a single sample in a study of cytotoxic CD8 clonotypes in ibrutinib-treated CLL (dated by TCRdb to the early 2020s). Libraries were built with the immunoSEQ multiplex PCR assay. The source is immuneACCESS, and TCRdb retained only in-frame sequences with V and J called. Part of the clones is not carried over; for the studies checked, unresolved V genes explain less than half of this, and the remainder is unexplained. The sample data list some 200,000 clones, and about two thirds of these were observed just once. Over 10% of the sample lies in the top ten. In the paper's terms, the time point label means: roughly 23 months on ibrutinib. The sequenced sample was PBMCs, obtained after 24 months of ibrutinib treatment. Every receptor here comes from a human donor with chronic lymphocytic leukemia.

V usage is TRBV6-1 and J usage is TRBJ2-1, with a weak D call TRBD1 (6 bases). The CDR3 loop spans 15 amino acids. V was clipped by 7 bases and J by 0 bases, with 13 bases between them. The germline V gene has CDR1 MNHNS and CDR2 SASEGT. CDR3 sequence reads: CASNQRGSSYNEQFF. The CDR3 DNA follows: TGTGCCAGCAACCAAAGGGGGAGCTCCTACAATGAGCAGTTCTTC.

This clone was observed a few times. The CDR3 coding sequence is TGCGCCAGCAGCCAAGATGGATTTGAAAAACTGTTTTTT. The encoded protein is CASSQDGFEKLFF. This chain connects TRBV4-3 to TRBJ1-4; D is undetermined. Germline CDR1 and CDR2: LGHNA and YSLEER. Trimming left V 0 bases short and J 7 bases short, with 6 bases between. The CDR3 is 13 residues long.

CDR3: CASSARTGSGTEAFF. The CDR3 DNA reads TGTGCCAGCAGCGCCCGGACGGGATCGGGCACTGAAGCTTTCTTT. This rearrangement joins TRBV9 to TRBJ1-1; no reliable D call. Per the germline V gene, CDR1 is SGDLS and CDR2 is YYNGEE. CDR3 length: 15 amino acids. V was pared by 3 bases and J by 4 bases, with 16 bases between.

This chain links TRBV13 with TRBJ2-1, with D perhaps matching TRBD2 (5 bases). This CDR3 region has 14 residues. Germline V gene sequence: CDR1 PRHDT, CDR2 FYEKMQ (reference sequence). Deletions cut 8 bases from V and 9 bases from J, with 20 bases between. The CDR3 nucleotides read TGTGCCAGCGGGCGGCGCGCCACCCGGGGTGAGCAGTTCTTC. Translation gives CASGRRATRGEQFF.